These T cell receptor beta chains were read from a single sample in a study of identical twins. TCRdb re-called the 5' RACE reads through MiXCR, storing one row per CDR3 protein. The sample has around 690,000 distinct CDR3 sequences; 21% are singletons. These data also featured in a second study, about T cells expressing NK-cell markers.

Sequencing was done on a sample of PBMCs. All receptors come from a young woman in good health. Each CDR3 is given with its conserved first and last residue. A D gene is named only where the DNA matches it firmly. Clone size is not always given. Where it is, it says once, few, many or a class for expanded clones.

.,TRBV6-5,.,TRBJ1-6,TGTGCCAGCAGTTACTTGGCAGGACTTCAGCCCCTCCACTTT,CASSYLAGLQPLHF
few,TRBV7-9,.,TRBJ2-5,TGTGCCAGCATTGCGGGCCGAGGCCTGACTGGGGAGACCCAGTACTTC,CASIAGRGLTGETQYF
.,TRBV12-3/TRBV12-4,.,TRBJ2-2,TGTGCCAGCAGTTTTAATCAGGGTAGGACGAACACCGGGGAGCTGTTTTTT,CASSFNQGRTNTGELFF
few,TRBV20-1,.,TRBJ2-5,TGCAGTGCTAGAGATCTGACGGGGGGCAACCGGGAGACCCAGTACTTC,CSARDLTGGNRETQYF
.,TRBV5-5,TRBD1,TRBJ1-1,TGTGCCAGCAGCCCGAGGGACAGTCGGACTGAAGCTTTCTTT,CASSPRDSRTEAFF
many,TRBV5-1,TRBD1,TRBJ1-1,TGCGCCAGCAGCTCGCAGGGGGCCGGAACTGAAGCTTTCTTT,CASSSQGAGTEAFF
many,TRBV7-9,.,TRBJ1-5,TGTGCCAGCAGCCGAGGGAGCTATCAGCCCCAGCATTTT,CASSRGSYQPQHF
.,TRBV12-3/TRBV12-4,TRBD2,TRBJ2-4,TGTGCCAGCAGTCTAGCGGTCATAGCCAAAAACATTCAGTACTTC,CASSLAVIAKNIQYF
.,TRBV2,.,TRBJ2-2,TGTGCCACCATGACTAGTTCCGGGGAGCTGTTTTTT,CATMTSSGELFF
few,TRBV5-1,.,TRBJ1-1,TGCGCCAGCAGCTTGGTTGGCAGCCAAGGAACTGAAGCTTTCTTT,CASSLVGSQGTEAFF
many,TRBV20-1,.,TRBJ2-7,TGCAGTGCTAGACGAGGAGCGGGCTCCTACGAGCAGTACTTC,CSARRGAGSYEQYF
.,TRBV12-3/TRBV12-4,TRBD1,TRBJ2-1,TGTGCCAGCACCCCCCTTGGGCAGGGGGCTTCCTACAATGAGCAGTTCTTC,CASTPLGQGASYNEQFF
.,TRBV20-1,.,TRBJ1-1,TGCAGTGCTAGAGCCCCGACAGGTACTGAAGCTTTCTTT,CSARAPTGTEAFF
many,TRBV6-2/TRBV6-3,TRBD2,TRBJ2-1,TGTGCCAGCAGTTGGACTAGCGGGAGTTACAATGAGCAGTTCTTC,CASSWTSGSYNEQFF
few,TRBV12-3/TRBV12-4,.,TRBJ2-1,TGTGCCAGCACCGAGGTCAGGAGCTCCTACAATGAGCAGTTCTTC,CASTEVRSSYNEQFF
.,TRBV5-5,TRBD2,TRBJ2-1,TGTGCCAGCAGCAGGCCGGGACTAGCGGGAGGCCCTAGGAATGAGCAGTTCTTC,CASSRPGLAGGPRNEQFF
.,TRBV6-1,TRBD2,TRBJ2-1,TGTGCCAGCAGCCGAGGACTAGCGGGAGAAGAGCAGTTCTTC,CASSRGLAGEEQFF
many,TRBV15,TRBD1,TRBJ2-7,TGTGCCACCAGCAGGGCGACAGGGGGCTACGAGCAGTACTTC,CATSRATGGYEQYF
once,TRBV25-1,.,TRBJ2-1,TGTGCCAGCAGTGAATATCGGCGGGGTGCTTACAATGAGCAGTTCTTC,CASSEYRRGAYNEQFF
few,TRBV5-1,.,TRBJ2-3,TGCGCCAGCAGGCTAGAATCTAGCACAGATACGCAGTATTTT,CASRLESSTDTQYF
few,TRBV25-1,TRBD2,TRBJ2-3,TGTGCCAGCAGCCCTTCAGCGGGGGGAACTTTCGCACGAGATACGCAGTATTTT,CASSPSAGGTFARDTQYF
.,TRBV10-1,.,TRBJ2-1,TGCGCCAGCTGCGACTTCCTGGGGAATGAGCAGTTCTTC,CASCDFLGNEQFF
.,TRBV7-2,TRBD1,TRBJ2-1,TGTGCCAGCAGCCCCGGGACAGGGGGAAGGAATGAGCAGTTCTTC,CASSPGTGGRNEQFF
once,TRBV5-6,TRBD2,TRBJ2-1,TGTGCCAGCAGCCGACGGGGGGCCTACAATGAGCAGTTCTTC,CASSRRGAYNEQFF
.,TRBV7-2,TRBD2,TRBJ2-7,TGTGCCAGCAGCTTAGGGTCTAGCGGGAACTCCTACGAGCAGTACTTC,CASSLGSSGNSYEQYF
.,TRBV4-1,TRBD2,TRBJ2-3,TGCGCCAGCAGCCAAGACGGGGTAGCGGGAGGTATAGATACGCAGTATTTT,CASSQDGVAGGIDTQYF
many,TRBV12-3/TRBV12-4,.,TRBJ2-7,TGTGCCAGCAGCCGAGGACAGTCCTACTACGAGCAGTACTTC,CASSRGQSYYEQYF
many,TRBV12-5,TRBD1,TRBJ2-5,TGTGCTAGTGGTTTGTCGGGACAGAAAATACAAGAGACCCAGTACTTC,CASGLSGQKIQETQYF
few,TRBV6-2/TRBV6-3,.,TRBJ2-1,TGTGCCAGCAGTTTACAGGGGACTTTCGGCACGGTGCAGTTCTTC,CASSLQGTFGTVQFF